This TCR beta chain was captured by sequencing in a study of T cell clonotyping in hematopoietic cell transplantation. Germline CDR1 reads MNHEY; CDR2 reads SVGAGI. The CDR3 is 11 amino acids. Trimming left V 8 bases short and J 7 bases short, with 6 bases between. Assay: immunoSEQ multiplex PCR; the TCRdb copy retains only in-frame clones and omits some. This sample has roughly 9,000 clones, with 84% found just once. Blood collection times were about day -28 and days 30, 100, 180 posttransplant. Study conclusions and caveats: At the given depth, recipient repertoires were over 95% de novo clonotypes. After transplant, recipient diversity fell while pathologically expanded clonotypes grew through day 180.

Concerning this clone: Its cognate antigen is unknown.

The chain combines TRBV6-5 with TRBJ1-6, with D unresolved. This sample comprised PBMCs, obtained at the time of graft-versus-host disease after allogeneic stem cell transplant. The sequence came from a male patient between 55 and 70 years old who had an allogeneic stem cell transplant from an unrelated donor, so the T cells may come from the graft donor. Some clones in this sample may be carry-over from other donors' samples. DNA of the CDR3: TGTGCCAGCCAACGAAATTCACCCCTCCACTTT. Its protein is CASQRNSPLHF.